The next 13 T cell receptor beta chains were all read from a single sample in a study of blood T cell repertoires in COVID-19. Method: immunoSEQ multiplex PCR; TCRdb's copy keeps in-frame clones and lacks some. Among some 340,000 clones listed, around nine tenths were seen once. Sample: PBMCs or T cells enriched from blood (not recorded which). These receptors were taken from a woman aged 25 to 39 who had been exposed to COVID-19.

The chain combines TRBV7-2 with TRBJ1-3, with 9 bases aligning to TRBD1. CDR3 length equals 16 residues. After removal of 3 bases from V and 4 bases from J, the junction contained 7 bases not matched to a gene. Germline loops: CDR1 SGHTA, CDR2 FQGNSA. CDR3 region: CASSFFTGTGGNTIYF. The CDR3 bases are TGTGCCAGCAGCTTCTTCACCGGGACAGGGGGAAACACCATATATTTT. Using reference TRBV7-2 and TRBJ1-3 for the parts outside the CDR3, the full variable domain is GAGVSQSPSNKVTEKGKDVELRCDPISGHTALYWYRQSLGQGLEFLIYFQGNSAPDKSGLPSDRFSAERTGGSVSTLTIQRTQQEDSAVYLCASSFFTGTGGNTIYFGEGSWLTVV.

This rearrangement joins TRBV3-1 (or the pseudogene TRBV3-2) to TRBJ2-1, with a tentative D call TRBD2 (5 bases). Germline-derived CDR1 and CDR2 are LGHDT and YNNKEL (reference sequence). V lost 0 bases to trimming and J lost 10 bases, with 13 bases between them. CDR3 length: 14 residues. CDR3 loop: CASSQDSGFGEQFF. The CDR3 DNA reads as TGTGCCAGCAGCCAAGATTCGGGGTTCGGGGAGCAGTTCTTC.

A few counts support this clone. The chain combines TRBV6-5 with TRBJ2-3; D may be TRBD2 (7 bases). The CDR3 sequence is 16 residues long. CDR1 is MNHEY and CDR2 is SVGAGI in the germline V gene. V was cut by 0 bases and J by 6 bases, with 16 bases left in between. The CDR3 DNA reads as TGTGCCAGCAGTTACTCGTGGGAGGGGGGCTCGGATACGCAGTATTTT. Protein sequence: CASSYSWEGGSDTQYF.

A few counts support this clone. The chain uses TRBV7-9 and TRBJ2-7; D gene ambiguous. The V end lost 4 bases, the J end lost 3 bases, and 13 bases lay between the germline ends. Germline V lookup: CDR1 SEHNR, CDR2 FQNEAQ (reference sequence). CDR3 length: 14 residues. The DNA for the CDR3 is TGTGCCAGCAGCTCTCAGGAATTCGGCTACGAGCAGTACTTC. Protein: CASSSQEFGYEQYF. Looking up the rest from reference TRBV7-9 and TRBJ2-7 gives the full variable domain: DTGVSQNPRHKITKRGQNVTFRCDPISEHNRLYWYRQTLGQGPEFLTYFQNEAQLEKSRLLSDRFSAERPKGSFSTLEIQRTEQGDSAMYLCASSSQEFGYEQYFGPGTRLTVT.

The V gene is TRBV27, the J gene TRBJ2-7; a possible D gene is TRBD1 (6 bases). The CDR3 spans 15 residues. Trimming removed 6 bases from V and 2 bases from J, with 17 bases in between. The germline gives CDR1 MNHEY, CDR2 SMNVEV (reference sequence). CDR3 loop: CASSLARGHPYEQYF. CDR3 sequence (DNA): TGTGCCAGCAGCCTCGCCAGGGGACACCCCTACGAGCAGTACTTC.

This clone came up a few times. The chain links TRBV27 to TRBJ1-6, with D unclear. The germline V gene has CDR1 MNHEY and CDR2 SMNVEV (reference sequence). The CDR3 totals 16 residues. V lost 0 bases, J lost 8 bases, and 14 bases lay in between. The CDR3 reads CASSLSWSGLDSPLHF. Here the CDR3 DNA reads TGTGCCAGCAGTTTATCTTGGTCGGGTTTAGATTCACCCCTCCACTTT.

The chain carries TRBV27 and TRBJ2-6, with a possible D match to TRBD1 (5 bases). CDR1 is MNHEY, CDR2 SMNVEV, per germline (reference sequence). The CDR3 totals 18 residues. The V end lost 6 bases, the J end lost 4 bases, and 22 bases lay between the germline ends. CDR3 bases: TGTGCCAGCAGGGGGTTTGCCTTGACAGTTTCCGGGGCCAACGTCCTGACTTTC. Translation gives CASRGFALTVSGANVLTF.

The gene calls are TRBV7-2 and TRBJ1-4; tentatively, D is TRBD1 (5 bases). Trimming removed 4 bases at V and 3 bases at J, with 15 bases between. Germline V lookup: CDR1 SGHTA, CDR2 FQGNSA. The CDR3 spans 16 residues. The CDR3 reads CASSSQPGRANEKLFF. The CDR3 DNA sequence: TGTGCCAGCAGCTCACAGCCTGGCAGGGCTAATGAAAAACTGTTTTTT.

This clone was seen once. The chain joins TRBV4-1 to TRBJ1-1; 7 bases are shared with TRBD1. Per the germline V gene, CDR1 is MGHRA and CDR2 is YSYEKL. CDR3 length: 15 residues. Losses at the gene ends were 4 bases for V and 0 bases for J; bases not matched to a gene: 5. CDR3: CASSPRDSVNTEAFF. The CDR3 coding sequence is TGCGCCAGCAGCCCTCGGGACAGTGTGAACACTGAAGCTTTCTTT.

The V gene is TRBV6-5, the J gene TRBJ1-2; 7 nucleotides line up with TRBD1. V was clipped by 6 bases and J by 5 bases; unmatched bases: 6. The CDR3 length is 13 residues. The germline gives CDR1 MNHEY, CDR2 SVGAGI. CDR3: CASRTGTAYGYTF. The DNA of the CDR3 is TGTGCCAGCAGGACCGGGACAGCTTATGGCTACACCTTC.

V and J are TRBV5-1 and TRBJ1-1; D gene ambiguous. Germline V gene lookup returns CDR1 SGHRS and CDR2 YFSETQ. This CDR3 region has 16 residues. V gave up 4 bases and J gave up 2 bases, with 18 bases separating them. This chain's CDR3 is CASSKMEAFQNTEAFF. The CDR3 coding sequence is TGCGCCAGCAGCAAGATGGAGGCTTTTCAAAACACTGAAGCTTTCTTT.

This chain connects TRBV6-2 or TRBV6-3 to TRBJ2-7; 7 positions match TRBD1. The germline V gene encodes CDR1 MNHEY and CDR2 SVGEGT. After removal of 5 bases from V and 5 bases from J, the junction contained 9 bases not matched to a gene. The CDR3 is 14 residues long. CDR3 nucleotide sequence: TGTGCCAGCAGTCGAAGACAGGGTCTCGACGAGCAGTACTTC. It is translated as CASSRRQGLDEQYF.

CDR3 nucleotide sequence: TGTGCCAGTAGTATTAACAGGGCTGGTGGCTACACCTTC. It specifies CASSINRAGGYTF. V and J are TRBV19 and TRBJ1-2, with D tentatively TRBD1 (6 bases). CDR3 length: 13 amino acids. The V end was cut by 3 bases, the J end by 7 bases, with 12 bases between. Germline V gene sequence: CDR1 LNHDA, CDR2 SQIVND (reference sequence).